The clone carrying this T cell receptor beta chain was seen repeatedly, ten times or more. The antigen is not known. Each cDNA molecule carried a unique molecular identifier. Using its own MiXCR run on the 5' RACE reads, TCRdb lists one record per CDR3 protein. The sample has around 70,000 distinct CDR3 sequences, roughly 12% seen once. V lost 8 bases to trimming and J lost 2 bases, with 9 bases between them. From germline, CDR1 is MNHEY and CDR2 SVGEGT. The CDR3 length is 13 residues. The sample comes from a study of early T cells in non-severe SARS-CoV-2 infection. As for the study in general: Bulk RNA isolated from unsorted whole blood underwent sequencing; chains were not paired.

The study, taken as a whole, reports: Database matching using VDJdb favored anti-spike CD8 responses, with private and CD4 specificities left missing.

The sequencing sample was made of whole blood. The V and J genes are TRBV6-2 or TRBV6-3 and TRBJ1-4; D unclear. The receptor was isolated from an adult who was a healthcare worker with PCR-confirmed SARS-CoV-2 infection or an uninfected control (not recorded which). This chain's CDR3 is CASGPVTNEKLFF. In nucleotides, the CDR3 is TGTGCCAGCGGACCCGTGACTAATGAAAAACTGTTTTTT.